The clone carrying this T cell receptor (beta chain) was seen a handful of times. What it recognizes is unknown. TCRdb re-analysed the reads in MiXCR, keeping a single row per CDR3 protein. The sample holds 640,000 or so distinct CDR3 sequences, around 31% seen once. This sample was included in a study of T cell repertoires in cytomegalovirus infection. Study-wide background: Both CMV infection and a matching HLA type were indicated by public TCR beta signatures.

The CDR3 totals 14 residues. V was pared by 8 bases and J by 5 bases, with 7 bases of the junction left unmatched. CDR1 is SNHLY, CDR2 FYNNEI, per germline. Notes on the study in general: What dominated the ex vivo response were HLA-C-restricted CMV-specific TCR beta clonotypes. The study identified carriers of CMV plus the relevant HLA from cumulative public TCR beta family frequency.

The sample was cultured PBMCs, taken from culture after CMV antigen stimulation. This rearrangement joins TRBV2 to TRBJ2-1; 9 bases line up with TRBD2. The TCR comes from a human donor in good health (CMV status not recorded). Some clones in this sample may be carry-over from other donors' samples. The CDR3 loop is CASLRTSDHNEQFF. Written as DNA, the CDR3 is TGTGCCAGCCTTCGGACTAGCGACCACAATGAGCAGTTCTTC.